A selection of T cell receptor beta chains follows, all from one sample in a study of T-cell reconstitution after alpha-beta-depleted transplantation in children. TCRdb passed the PCR reads through MiXCR, listing each CDR3 protein once. The sample contains 200,000 to 250,000 distinct CDR3 sequences, roughly 8.2% of which appear only once. The input for sequencing was PBMCs, mostly from graft donor cells, taken 180 days after TCRalphabeta/CD19-depleted stem cell transplant. The source is a male patient aged 10 to 17 who had a stem cell transplant for acute lymphoblastic leukemia, so the T cells may come from the graft donor. The CDR3 runs from the conserved cysteine through the conserved F or W. A D gene is named only where the DNA matches it firmly. Clone size is given for some rows only: seen once, a few or many times, or a class if the clone is expanded.

d_gene	abundance	v_gene	j_gene	CDR3aa	CDR3nt
TRBD2	many	TRBV9	TRBJ2-5	CASSVTSGTYSQETQYF	TGTGCCAGCAGCGTGACTAGCGGGACCTATTCCCAAGAGACCCAGTACTTC
.	many	TRBV10-3	TRBJ2-1	CAISGSNLDEQFF	TGTGCCATCAGTGGTTCGAATCTGGATGAGCAGTTCTTC
TRBD2	.	TRBV20-1	TRBJ2-2	CCARDQSDLAAVLGGTGELFF	TGCTGTGCTAGAGATCAATCTGATCTAGCGGCCGTACTGGGGGGCACCGGGGAGCTGTTTTTT
.	many	TRBV28	TRBJ2-6	CASTKGASGANVLTF	TGTGCCAGCACCAAAGGGGCCTCTGGGGCCAACGTCCTGACTTTC
.	many	TRBV6-5	TRBJ2-6	CASSWGGSGANVLTF	TGTGCCAGCAGCTGGGGTGGCTCTGGGGCCAACGTCCTGACTTTC
.	many	TRBV12-3/TRBV12-4	TRBJ1-1	CASSLAEGSEAFF	TGTGCCAGCAGTTTAGCCGAGGGGTCTGAAGCTTTCTTT
TRBD2	many	TRBV7-9	TRBJ2-5	CASSPGLAGRETQYF	TGTGCCAGCTCACCGGGACTAGCGGGGCGAGAGACCCAGTACTTC
.	few	TRBV25-1	TRBJ1-1	CASSADGPRAFF	TGTGCCAGCAGTGCAGACGGCCCTAGGGCTTTCTTT
.	many	TRBV25-1	TRBJ2-3	CASSGGRARSTDTQYF	TGTGCCAGCAGTGGGGGCCGGGCGCGGAGCACAGATACGCAGTATTTT
TRBD2	many	TRBV11-1	TRBJ2-4	CASSLAGTSGPLAKNIQYF	TGTGCCAGCAGCTTAGCAGGGACTAGCGGGCCTCTAGCCAAAAACATTCAGTACTTC
.	many	TRBV4-1	TRBJ2-1	CASSQDMRGGRDEQFF	TGCGCCAGCAGCCAAGATATGAGGGGGGGCCGGGATGAGCAGTTCTTC
.	many	TRBV12-3/TRBV12-4	TRBJ2-7	CASSLGHGAYEQYF	TGTGCCAGCAGTTTAGGGCACGGGGCCTACGAGCAGTACTTC
TRBD2	many	TRBV7-6	TRBJ2-2	CASSLWTSGRGTGELFF	TGTGCCAGCAGCCTTTGGACTAGCGGGAGGGGAACCGGGGAGCTGTTTTTT
TRBD1	many	TRBV5-1	TRBJ2-7	CASRDRTSYEQYF	TGCGCCAGCAGGGACAGGACCTCCTACGAGCAGTACTTC
.	many	TRBV28	TRBJ2-3	CASSFDRGGDTQYF	TGTGCCAGCAGTTTCGACCGCGGTGGGGATACGCAGTATTTT
.	many	TRBV24-1	TRBJ2-3	CATSDLDRTDTQYF	TGTGCCACCAGTGATTTGGACCGCACAGATACGCAGTATTTT
.	many	TRBV12-3/TRBV12-4	TRBJ2-1	CASSLLQRSYNEQFF	TGTGCCAGCAGTTTATTACAGCGAAGCTACAATGAGCAGTTCTTC
.	many	TRBV7-9	TRBJ2-5	CASSLGQMGQETQYF	TGTGCCAGCAGCTTAGGTCAGATGGGGCAAGAGACCCAGTACTTC
TRBD2	few	TRBV12-3/TRBV12-4	TRBJ2-5	CASSRTSGEKTQYF	TGTGCCAGCTCTAGGACTAGCGGGGAGAAGACCCAGTACTTC
.	many	TRBV7-2	TRBJ2-1	CASSPSRQDYNEQFF	TGTGCCAGCAGCCCTTCTCGACAGGACTACAATGAGCAGTTCTTC
.	many	TRBV5-1	TRBJ1-3	CASSSHTDSGNTIYF	TGCGCCAGCAGCTCGCACACCGACTCTGGAAACACCATATATTTT
TRBD1	many	TRBV29-1	TRBJ1-1	CSAGTGEAFF	TGCAGCGCAGGGACAGGTGAGGCTTTCTTT
.	many	TRBV7-7	TRBJ2-3	CASSLAGQFTDTQYF	TGTGCCAGCAGCTTAGCCGGACAGTTCACAGATACGCAGTATTTT
TRBD1	many	TRBV29-1	TRBJ1-5	CSATDREGGQPQHF	TGCAGCGCAACTGACAGGGAGGGCGGTCAGCCCCAGCATTTT
.	many	TRBV20-1	TRBJ1-4	CSASPDEKLFF	TGCAGTGCTAGCCCCGATGAAAAACTGTTTTTT